The next 8 T cell receptor beta chains were all read from a single sample in a study of T-cell reconstitution after alpha-beta-depleted transplantation in children. The TCRbeta library was prepared with unique molecular identifiers. TCRdb re-called the PCR reads through MiXCR, storing one row per CDR3 protein. Of 350,000 to 450,000 distinct CDR3 sequences listed, roughly 20% are singletons. The source was PBMCs from the stem cell graft donor, collected from the stem cell graft. The receptor set was obtained from a human donor who donated a stem cell graft to a child with acute myeloid leukemia.

V usage is TRBV6-1 and J usage is TRBJ1-5; D is ambiguous. Per germline, CDR1 MNHNS and CDR2 SASEGT. The germline V and J ends were trimmed by 10 bases and 15 bases, with 13 bases remaining between them. The length of the CDR3 is 9 residues. As DNA, the CDR3 is TGTGCCACCCCGAGTTTGGGGCATTTT. The encoded protein is CATPSLGHF.

This clonotype was detected a few times. The V call is TRBV28, the J call TRBJ2-6; 7 positions match TRBD2. The CDR3 runs 15 residues. CDR1 MDHEN and CDR2 SYDVKM come from the germline V gene. With V trimmed by 5 bases and J by 9 bases, 10 bases remained unmatched. The CDR3 region is CASSPGTTSLNVLTF. The CDR3 nucleotides read TGTGCCAGCAGTCCGGGGACTACCTCACTCAACGTCCTGACTTTC.

This sequence joins TRBV12-3 or TRBV12-4 and TRBJ2-5, with D possibly being TRBD1 or TRBD2 (5 bases each). This CDR3 has 15 residues. V dropped 4 bases and J dropped 3 bases, with 15 bases sitting between them. CDR3 residues: CASSSRRDGKETQYF. CDR3 sequence (DNA): TGTGCCAGCAGTTCCCGTCGGGACGGAAAAGAGACCCAGTACTTC.

This clonotype was seen a handful of times. The J gene is TRBJ2-1, the V gene TRBV11-2; D is unresolved. The ends were cut back, 3 bases at V and 4 bases at J, with 19 bases in the middle. The germline V gene has CDR1 SGHAT and CDR2 FQNNGV. The CDR3 is 17 amino acids. CDR3 protein: CASSFPAAPRSYNEQFF. CDR3 DNA sequence: TGTGCCAGCAGCTTCCCCGCCGCGCCCCGCTCTTACAATGAGCAGTTCTTC.

In this sample, this clonotype turned up many times. The chain recombines TRBV28 with TRBJ2-3; 7 positions match TRBD2. J was trimmed by 14 bases and V by 4 bases; bases with no gene match: 12. CDR1 is MDHEN, CDR2 SYDVKM, per germline. The CDR3 sequence is 13 residues long. The CDR3 here is CASSSRWGGRGYF. In nucleotides, the CDR3 is TGTGCCAGCAGTTCCCGGTGGGGGGGTCGGGGGTATTTT. The entire variable domain, with the rest obtained from reference TRBV28 and TRBJ2-3, is as follows: DVKVTQSSRYLVKRTGEKVFLECVQDMDHENMFWYRQDPGLGLRLIYFSYDVKMKEKGDIPEGYSVSREKKERFSLILESASTNQTSMYLCASSSRWGGRGYFGPGTRLTVL.

In this sample, this clonotype turned up a few times. The V gene is TRBV7-2, the J gene TRBJ2-7; the D call may be TRBD1 or TRBD2 (5 bases each). Trimming removed 1 base at V and 2 bases at J, with 9 bases between. The CDR3 totals 14 residues. CDR1 and CDR2 from the germline V gene are SGHTA and FQGNSA. This chain's CDR3 is CASSLVGETYEQYF. CDR3 nucleotide sequence: TGTGCCAGCAGCTTAGTGGGGGAAACCTACGAGCAGTACTTC.

There are a few counts of this clonotype. The rearrangement joins TRBV28 to TRBJ2-7, with 7 bases matching TRBD1. Germline assignment: CDR1 MDHEN and CDR2 SYDVKM. This CDR3 comprises 14 residues. The V gene end was trimmed by 7 bases and the J gene end by 2 bases; junction bases not matched to a gene: 8. The CDR3 spells CASTVTGVTYEQYF. CDR3 nucleotides: TGTGCCAGCACCGTCACAGGGGTAACCTACGAGCAGTACTTC.

In its sample, this clonotype was seen a few times. V gene TRBV7-3 combines with J gene TRBJ2-1; 11 nucleotides align to TRBD2. Germline-derived CDR1 and CDR2 are SGHTA and FQGTGA. Trimming cost V 3 bases and J 7 bases; bases outside gene matches: 8. The length of the CDR3 is 16 residues. The CDR3 spells CASSFGLAGGENEQFF. The DNA for the CDR3 is TGTGCCAGCAGCTTTGGGCTAGCGGGAGGTGAGAATGAGCAGTTCTTC.